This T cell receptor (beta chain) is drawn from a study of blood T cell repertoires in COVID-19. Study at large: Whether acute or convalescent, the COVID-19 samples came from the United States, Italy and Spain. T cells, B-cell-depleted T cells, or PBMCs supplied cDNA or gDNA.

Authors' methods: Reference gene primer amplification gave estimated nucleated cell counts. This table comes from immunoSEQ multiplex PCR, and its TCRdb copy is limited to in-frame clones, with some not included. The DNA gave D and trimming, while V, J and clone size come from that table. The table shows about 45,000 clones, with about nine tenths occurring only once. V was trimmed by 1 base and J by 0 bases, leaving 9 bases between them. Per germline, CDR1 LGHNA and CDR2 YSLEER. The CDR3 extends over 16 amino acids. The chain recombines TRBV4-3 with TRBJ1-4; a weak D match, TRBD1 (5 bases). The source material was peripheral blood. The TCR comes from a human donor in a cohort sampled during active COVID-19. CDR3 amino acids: CASSQGTRATNEKLFF. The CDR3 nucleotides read TGCGCCAGCAGCCAAGGGACACGTGCAACTAATGAAAAACTGTTTTTT.